This entry describes one T cell receptor beta chain. The entry originates in a study of blood T cell repertoires in COVID-19. Turning to the study itself: The study drew acute and convalescent COVID-19 samples from the United States, Italy and Spain. Sample material is recorded as cDNA or gDNA derived from T cells, B-cell-depleted T cells, or PBMCs.

With 0 bases removed from V and 4 bases from J, the gap between germline ends came to 13 bases. The CDR3 spans 16 residues. Germline V lookup: CDR1 LGHNA, CDR2 YSLEER. Authors' analysis steps: Amplification of reference gene primers provided the estimated nucleated cell counts. Measured with immunoSEQ multiplex PCR; TCRdb has only the in-frame clones, and not every one. V and J calls and clone size come straight from that table; D and trimming were deduced from the DNA. The table shows around 260,000 clones, with around 81% occurring only once. The TCR sequence derives from a person aged 65 to 85 with COVID-19, enrolled during active disease. The chain couples TRBV4-3 to TRBJ1-3; TRBD1 is a possible D gene (5 bases). Sequencing used peripheral blood. The CDR3 bases are TGCGCCAGCAGCCAAGATATCAGGGTGGGAGGAAACACCATATATTTT. Translation gives CASSQDIRVGGNTIYF.